These T cell receptor beta chains were read from a single sample in a study of blood T cell repertoires in COVID-19. Data came from immunoSEQ multiplex PCR; TCRdb stores just in-frame clones and leaves some out. Of roughly 200,000 clones in the sample, 87% were seen once. Input material: peripheral blood. The receptors come from a man aged 55-75 years with active or convalescent COVID-19. CDR3s include the opening cysteine and the closing phenylalanine or tryptophan. The order of the fields is clone size, V gene, D gene, J gene, CDR3 protein, CDR3 DNA. D genes are given only for firm matches. Size tells how often a clone was seen (once, few, many) or the class of an expanded clone, and some rows leave it out.

>-|TRBV5-1|TRBD2|TRBJ2-1
CASSPSSGGAYNEQFF
TGCGCCAGCAGCCCGTCTAGCGGGGGGGCTTACAATGAGCAGTTCTTC
>-|TRBV6-5|TRBD1|TRBJ1-5
CASSPHDRANQPQHF
TGTGCCAGCAGTCCCCACGACAGGGCCAATCAGCCCCAGCATTTT
>-|TRBV10-3|-|TRBJ1-6
CAISEGQGHSPLHF
TGTGCCATCAGTGAGGGGCAGGGTCACTCACCCCTCCACTTT
>-|TRBV5-1|TRBD1|TRBJ2-1
CASSSGQGISGEQFF
TGCGCCAGCAGCTCAGGACAGGGTATAAGCGGTGAGCAGTTCTTC
>-|TRBV5-1|TRBD2|TRBJ2-2
CASSAGGPNGELFF
TGCGCCAGTTCGGCGGGGGGGCCTAACGGGGAGCTGTTTTTT
>-|TRBV7-9|-|TRBJ1-1
CASSLRKGPNTEAFF
TGTGCCAGCAGCCTTCGGAAGGGGCCGAACACTGAAGCTTTCTTT
>-|TRBV29-1|-|TRBJ2-3
CSLGVRTDTQYF
TGCAGCTTAGGGGTAAGAACAGATACGCAGTATTTT
>-|TRBV9|TRBD2|TRBJ2-1
CASSTQTGLKHEEQFF
TGTGCCAGCAGCACGCAAACGGGACTAAAACATGAGGAGCAGTTCTTC
>-|TRBV3-1/TRBV3-2|TRBD2|TRBJ2-7
CASSQPGGGEQYF
TGTGCCAGCAGCCAGCCGGGGGGTGGGGAGCAGTACTTC
>-|TRBV18|-|TRBJ2-1
CASSPYRDKSYNEQFF
TGTGCCAGCTCACCTTACCGGGACAAATCCTACAATGAGCAGTTCTTC
>-|TRBV30|TRBD1|TRBJ1-5
CAWKSSGGGNQPQHF
TGTGCCTGGAAATCCTCAGGGGGCGGCAATCAGCCCCAGCATTTT
>-|TRBV2|TRBD1|TRBJ2-1
CASSGVGTGANEQFF
TGTGCCAGCAGTGGGGTGGGGACAGGGGCCAATGAGCAGTTCTTC
>-|TRBV5-1|TRBD1|TRBJ1-2
CASSLQGDGYTF
TGCGCCAGCAGCTTACAGGGGGATGGCTACACCTTC
>once|TRBV6-6|-|TRBJ2-3
CASSYYRAEGTDTQYF
TGTGCCAGCAGTTACTACAGGGCAGAAGGGACAGATACGCAGTATTTT
>-|TRBV23-1|-|TRBJ1-5
CASSQFTEFDQHF
TGCGCCAGCAGTCAATTTACTGAGTTCGATCAGCATTTT
>-|TRBV18|-|TRBJ1-3
CASSPRRVEGLANTIYF
TGTGCCAGCTCACCAAGAAGGGTGGAGGGACTGGCAAACACCATATATTTT
>-|TRBV27|-|TRBJ1-2
CASSPLGQGYGYTF
TGTGCCAGCAGTCCCCTTGGGCAGGGGTATGGCTACACCTTC
>once|TRBV30|TRBD1|TRBJ1-2
CAWRQDRNYGYTF
TGTGCCTGGAGGCAGGACAGGAACTATGGCTACACCTTC
>-|TRBV6-5|-|TRBJ2-7
CASSYSRMGARQYF
TGTGCCAGCAGTTACTCGAGGATGGGGGCGCGACAGTACTTC
>-|TRBV5-4|TRBD1|TRBJ2-2
CASSPDRVVTGELFF
TGTGCCAGCAGCCCGGACAGGGTGGTCACCGGGGAGCTGTTTTTT
>few|TRBV6-5|TRBD1|TRBJ2-1
CASCRDRGNSEQFF
TGTGCCAGCTGCCGGGACAGGGGGAATAGTGAGCAGTTCTTC
>-|TRBV5-4|TRBD2|TRBJ2-1
CASSTGTSGGTYNEQFF
TGTGCCAGCAGCACTGGGACTAGCGGGGGCACATACAATGAGCAGTTCTTC
>-|TRBV27|-|TRBJ1-1
CASTTAGTEAFF
TGTGCCAGCACCACAGCGGGTACTGAAGCTTTCTTT
>-|TRBV4-1|TRBD2|TRBJ2-3
CASSQTTSGRWDTQYF
TGCGCCAGCAGCCAGACTACTAGCGGGAGATGGGATACGCAGTATTTT
>-|TRBV3-1/TRBV3-2|-|TRBJ1-2
CASSQGPRGNYGYTF
TGTGCCAGCAGCCAAGGACCCCGGGGAAACTATGGCTACACCTTC
>-|TRBV7-8|TRBD1|TRBJ1-2
CASSLKAGGIGGYTF
TGTGCCAGCAGCTTAAAGGCAGGGGGTATCGGTGGCTACACCTTC
>once|TRBV7-9|TRBD1|TRBJ1-2
CASSYQAKMVGQPYGYTF
TGTGCCAGCAGTTATCAAGCCAAAATGGTGGGACAGCCCTATGGCTACACCTTC
>few|TRBV21-1|-|TRBJ1-4
CASSESTDRPEKLFF
TGTGCCAGCAGCGAGTCCACGGACAGGCCCGAAAAACTGTTTTTT
>-|TRBV5-5|TRBD1|TRBJ1-3
CASSSTGVPGNTIYF
TGTGCCAGCAGCTCGACAGGGGTACCTGGAAACACCATATATTTT
>-|TRBV5-1|TRBD1|TRBJ1-3
CASSLTGAQGNTIYF
TGCGCCAGCAGCTTGACAGGGGCGCAAGGAAACACCATATATTTT
>-|TRBV2|TRBD1|TRBJ1-5
CASSGTGASNQPQHF
TGTGCCAGCAGTGGGACAGGGGCATCGAATCAGCCCCAGCATTTT
>-|TRBV20-1|-|TRBJ1-2
CSAKQNYGYTF
TGCAGTGCTAAACAGAACTATGGCTACACCTTC
>-|TRBV5-1|TRBD1|TRBJ2-7
CASRPSGTDTYEQYF
TGCGCCAGCCGCCCTTCAGGGACAGACACCTACGAGCAGTACTTC
>-|TRBV6-5|TRBD1|TRBJ1-3
CAIRDRDRSGNTIYF
TGTGCCATCCGGGACAGGGATCGCTCTGGAAACACCATATATTTT
>-|TRBV2|-|TRBJ2-3
CASVGLSDTQYF
TGTGCCAGCGTGGGACTTTCAGATACGCAGTATTTT
>-|TRBV19|-|TRBJ2-2
CASSIGGRLFYTGELFF
TGTGCCAGTAGTATTGGGGGCAGGCTCTTTTACACCGGGGAGCTGTTTTTT
>few|TRBV7-8|-|TRBJ1-5
CASSLERQPNQPQHF
TGTGCCAGCAGCTTGGAGCGACAGCCGAATCAGCCCCAGCATTTT
>-|TRBV24-1|-|TRBJ1-2
CATSDPDRPQMRGYTF
TGTGCCACCAGTGATCCCGACAGGCCACAAATGCGAGGCTACACCTTC
>-|TRBV5-1|TRBD1|TRBJ1-1
CASSLGGQPPPEAFF
TGCGCCAGCAGCTTGGGGGGACAGCCTCCCCCTGAAGCTTTCTTT
>-|TRBV29-1|-|TRBJ1-1
CSAPKNQVTEAFF
TGCAGCGCTCCGAAGAATCAGGTGACTGAAGCTTTCTTT
>once|TRBV18|-|TRBJ2-7
CASSPSGTRDEQYF
TGTGCCAGCTCACCAAGCGGGACACGGGACGAGCAGTACTTC
>-|TRBV5-1|TRBD2|TRBJ2-1
CASRPRLAGNNEQFF
TGCGCCAGCAGGCCGAGACTAGCGGGGAACAATGAGCAGTTCTTC
>-|TRBV6-1|-|TRBJ1-2
CASSDLRATANYGYTF
TGTGCCAGCAGTGACCTTCGCGCGACAGCTAACTATGGCTACACCTTC
>-|TRBV5-5|-|TRBJ1-4
CASSSTGTANEKLFF
TGTGCCAGCAGCTCTACAGGGACCGCTAATGAAAAACTGTTTTTT
>-|TRBV18|-|TRBJ1-2
CASSQVTGNYGYTF
TGTGCCAGCTCTCAAGTGACCGGGAACTATGGCTACACCTTC
>-|TRBV14|-|TRBJ2-7
CASSQGYANYEQYF
TGTGCCAGCAGCCAAGGTTATGCGAACTACGAGCAGTACTTC
>-|TRBV5-6|-|TRBJ1-1
CASTLGLGQVEAFF
TGTGCCAGCACCTTGGGCCTGGGGCAGGTGGAAGCTTTCTTT
>-|TRBV7-3|TRBD2|TRBJ2-3
CASSSGLAAVSDTQYF
TGTGCCAGCAGCTCGGGACTAGCAGCGGTATCAGATACGCAGTATTTT
>-|TRBV3-1/TRBV3-2|-|TRBJ2-3
CASSQARTDTQYF
TGTGCCAGCAGCCAAGCTCGCACAGATACGCAGTATTTT
>few|TRBV6-1|-|TRBJ1-5
CASSETSTYSNQPQHF
TGTGCCAGCAGTGAAACCTCCACTTATAGCAATCAGCCCCAGCATTTT
>-|TRBV5-1|TRBD1|TRBJ1-1
CASSQGAQNTEAFF
TGCGCCAGCAGCCAGGGGGCGCAAAACACTGAAGCTTTCTTT
>once|TRBV3-1/TRBV3-2|-|TRBJ1-3
CASSRNDRPSSGNTIYF
TGTGCCAGCAGCCGCAATGACAGGCCCAGCTCTGGAAACACCATATATTTT
>-|TRBV29-1|-|TRBJ2-1
CSVVRTTPPNEQFF
TGCAGCGTTGTGAGGACTACTCCCCCCAATGAGCAGTTCTTC
>-|TRBV2|TRBD1|TRBJ1-5
CASRGTGGLLPQHF
TGTGCCAGCAGGGGGACAGGGGGGCTTTTGCCCCAGCATTTT
>-|TRBV7-9|TRBD2|TRBJ2-7
CASSGGTSGEQYF
TGTGCCAGCAGCGGAGGGACTAGCGGCGAGCAGTACTTC
>-|TRBV7-9|-|TRBJ2-7
CASSHSGDRPYEQYF
TGTGCCAGCAGCCATTCGGGCGACAGACCTTACGAGCAGTACTTC
>-|TRBV2|TRBD1|TRBJ1-1
CASNLDRENTEAFF
TGTGCCAGCAACCTAGACAGGGAGAACACTGAAGCTTTCTTT
>-|TRBV7-3|TRBD1|TRBJ1-1
CASSPGGAGLNTEAFF
TGTGCCAGCAGCCCAGGGGGCGCGGGCCTGAACACTGAAGCTTTCTTT